This record looks at one T cell receptor beta chain sequence and its context. The antigen remains unidentified. A junction end diverges from the germline sequence, so it may reflect a read error. This record belongs to a study of siplizumab effects on memory and regulatory T cells. The CDR3 contains 14 residues. The germline gives CDR1 SSHAT, CDR2 FNYEAQ (reference sequence). Broader study findings: There were only a minor fraction of alloreactive clones that mapped to unstimulated subsets. It was never confirmed that proliferating Tregs from siplizumab cultures were suppressive. The Treg-derived share of mappable alloreactive CD4+ clones averaged about 69% with siplizumab and approximately 27% in controls. Most proliferating CD4+ or CD8+ clones, roughly 75-95%, had no naive or memory assignment.

Clones were read by immunoSEQ multiplex PCR, and TCRdb kept only the in-frame ones, dropping some. The sample records approximately 40,000 clones, more than 70% being singletons. The chain combines TRBV7-7 with TRBJ2-7; no clear D. This TCR derives from a human donor in good health. The sequencing input was naive CD4+ T cells sorted from blood. This CDR3 is CASSLSSVSPKQYF. CDR3 DNA: TGTGCTAGCAGCTTGAGCTCAGTTTCCCCTAAGCAGTACTTC.